One sample yielded the 17 T cell receptor beta chains listed below, sequenced in a study of metastatic and nonmetastatic thyroid tumors (dated by TCRdb to the early 2020s). The protocol used for the library was PCR. Sequencer: Illumina HiSeq 4000. Starting from the raw public reads, TCRdb applied fastp trimming at Q25, assembled clones with MiXCR and retained in-frame beta chains. In all, the sample holds about 23,000 clones, and roughly a quarter of those were seen once. The ten largest clones represent 5.4% of the sample. Before undergoing thyroid surgery, none of the patients had been given any kind of treatment. The sequenced material came from tumor tissue. The receptors shown here come from a female donor with papillary thyroid cancer or a benign thyroid nodule (not recorded which). Some clones in this sample may be carry-over from other donors' samples.

In this sample, this clone turned up a few times. Given a much more abundant clone one base away, this may be a read error. The gene calls are TRBV6-1 and TRBJ1-5, with TRBD1 as a possible D gene (6 bases). This CDR3 contains 17 residues. The germline V gene has CDR1 MNHNS and CDR2 SASEGT. CDR3 loop: CASSGPDSNHSDQPQHF. The CDR3 nucleotides read TGTGCCAGCAGCGGACCGGACAGCAATCATAGCGATCAGCCCCAGCATTTT.

This chain uses TRBV7-3 with TRBJ2-3, with 9 bases identical to TRBD2. Germline CDR1 reads SGHTA; CDR2 reads FQGTGA. V trimming: 7 bases; J trimming: 4 bases; junction bases outside the gene matches: 12. The CDR3 has 16 amino acids. This chain's CDR3 is CASISMSGGTPDTQYF. CDR3 coding DNA: TGTGCCAGCATCTCAATGAGCGGGGGGACACCAGATACGCAGTATTTT.

This clone occurred many times. J is TRBJ1-1 and V is TRBV12-3 or TRBV12-4; D not certain. CDR3 size: 12 residues. V was cut by 7 bases and J by 10 bases, with 16 bases left in between. In DNA form, the CDR3 reads TGTGCCAGCACCATGGGGTCCGGAGCAGCTTTCTTT. Its protein product is CASTMGSGAAFF.

The V call is TRBV28, the J call TRBJ1-2; TRBD1 matches 7 bases. The CDR3 has 13 residues. J was trimmed by 6 bases and V by 6 bases; bases with no gene match: 7. The germline CDR1 and CDR2 sequences are MDHEN and SYDVKM. The chain's CDR3 is CASRPGGRDGYTF. The CDR3 coding sequence is TGTGCCAGCAGACCAGGGGGTAGGGATGGCTACACCTTC.

The chain uses TRBV5-1 and TRBJ2-5, with D possibly matching TRBD2 (6 bases). Trimming stripped 1 base from V and 10 bases from J, with 11 bases between. Germline V gene data show CDR1 as SGHRS and CDR2 as YFSETQ. This CDR3 spans 12 amino acids. Written as DNA, the CDR3 is TGCGCCAGCAGCTTGCTGGGGGAGGACCAGTACTTC. Protein product: CASSLLGEDQYF.

Worth noting for this clone: Relative to the germline gene, one junction end is altered; a read error may explain this. The gene calls are TRBV5-5 and TRBJ2-7; D gene uncertain. CDR1 and CDR2 (germline): SGHKS, YYEKEE (reference sequence). This CDR3 spans 11 amino acids. DNA for the CDR3: TGTTCCAGCAGCCTATGGAACGAGCAGTACTTC. This sequence encodes CSSSLWNEQYF.

This clone was counted at least ten times. The V call is TRBV20-1, the J call TRBJ2-7; D is undetermined. Between the trimmed V and J ends, which lost 0 bases and 3 bases, there was a span of 15 bases. The CDR3 totals 15 residues. The V gene's germline CDR1 is DFQATT and CDR2 SNEGSKA (reference sequence). CDR3 nucleotides: TGCAGTGCTAGAGATACGGGCAGGCCAGACTACGAGCAGTACTTC. Protein: CSARDTGRPDYEQYF.

This clone was counted many times. The V gene is TRBV9, the J gene TRBJ2-3, with TRBD2 identical over 7 bases. Germline loops: CDR1 SGDLS, CDR2 YYNGEE. Trimming took 3 bases from V and 5 from J; bases not matched to a gene: 9. The CDR3 consists of 15 residues. CDR3 amino acids: CASSADGTIKDTQYF. As DNA, the CDR3 is TGTGCCAGCAGCGCGGACGGGACTATCAAAGATACGCAGTATTTT.

In this sample, this clone turned up many times. V is TRBV6-5 and J is TRBJ1-2; the D is unclear. Trimming stripped 0 bases from V and 2 bases from J, with 7 bases between. The CDR3 covers 14 residues. Germline CDR1 and CDR2: MNHEY and SVGAGI. The CDR3, as DNA: TGTGCCAGCAGTTACTCGCCGGAGAACTATGGCTACACCTTC. Its protein is CASSYSPENYGYTF.

The sample holds many counts of this clone. The chain combines TRBV11-2 with TRBJ2-7; tentatively, D is TRBD1 (6 bases). The CDR3 has 14 amino acids. Germline V gene lookup returns CDR1 SGHAT and CDR2 FQNNGV. V shed 1 base and J shed 5 bases, with 12 bases lying between them. Here the CDR3 reads CASSLVTGLNEQYF. The DNA of the CDR3 is TGTGCCAGCAGCTTAGTAACAGGGCTGAACGAGCAGTACTTC.

The chain couples TRBV30 to TRBJ1-6; tentative D call: TRBD1 (5 bases). CDR1 and CDR2 (germline): GTSNPN, SVGIG (reference sequence). The CDR3 is made up of 16 amino acids. The V gene lost 5 bases and the J gene lost 11 bases, with 25 bases spanning the gap. CDR3 sequence (DNA): TGTGCCTGGGGATGGGGCGCTCGAACAGGCGCGACACCCCTCCACTTT. Its translation is CAWGWGARTGATPLHF.

This clone is medium-sized by share. The J gene is TRBJ2-7, the V gene TRBV11-1, with D uncertain. Germline V gene data show CDR1 as SGHAT and CDR2 as FQDESV (reference sequence). The CDR3 loop spans 16 amino acids. V lost 1 base and J 0 bases, leaving 13 bases between the germline ends. Written as DNA, the CDR3 is TGTGCCAGCAGCTTAGAGCCCCTGATAAGCTCCTACGAGCAGTACTTC. The encoded protein is CASSLEPLISSYEQYF.

This clone was recorded at least ten times. The chain combines TRBV18 with TRBJ1-4; 9 nucleotides agree with TRBD1. Trimming at V came to 4 bases and at J to 6 bases, leaving 6 bases not matched to a gene. CDR1 is KGHSH, CDR2 LQKENI, per germline. The CDR3 contains 15 residues. CDR3 nucleotides: TGTGCCAGCTCACTCGACAGGGGGATGGATGAAAAACTGTTTTTT. Amino acid sequence: CASSLDRGMDEKLFF.

This clone was detected ten times or more. The CDR3 loop is CASSIGTLSSAYGYTF. The CDR3 DNA is TGTGCCAGTAGTATAGGCACACTCTCCTCGGCCTATGGCTACACCTTC. The chain couples TRBV19 to TRBJ1-2; D unresolved. This CDR3 is built from 16 residues. V shed 1 base and J shed 4 bases, with 16 bases lying between them. Germline V gene lookup returns CDR1 LNHDA and CDR2 SQIVND (reference sequence).

The gene calls are TRBV30 and TRBJ1-1, with TRBD1 identical over 7 bases. The V gene's germline CDR1 is GTSNPN and CDR2 SVGIG (reference sequence). V dropped 5 bases and J dropped 3; count of bases not matched to a gene: 6. CDR3 size: 13 residues. The CDR3 DNA sequence: TGTGCCTGGTACCTTGACAGGGACACTGAAGCTTTCTTT. It yields the protein CAWYLDRDTEAFF.

This clone has a handful of counts. Sequence at one end of the junction differs from germline and may be a read error. This sequence joins TRBV12-3 or TRBV12-4 and TRBJ1-2; the D is unclear. The CDR3 runs to 12 residues. This chain's CDR3 is CASSLAPGLLSF. The DNA of the CDR3 is TGTGCCAGCAGTTTAGCTCCGGGCCTCCTGTCCTTC.

This clone came up a few times. The chain carries TRBV12-3 or TRBV12-4 and TRBJ1-3; D perhaps matches TRBD1 (5 bases). The germline V and J ends were trimmed by 4 bases and 2 bases, with 12 bases remaining between them. This CDR3 has 15 amino acids. In DNA, the CDR3 is TGTGCCAGCAGTTGGGGTGGGGGGGCTGGAAACACCATATATTTT. Its translation is CASSWGGGAGNTIYF.